The rows below give T cell receptor beta chains drawn from one sample of a study of metastatic and nonmetastatic thyroid tumors. TCRdb reanalyzed the PCR reads with MiXCR. The top ten hold less than 9.5% of the sample, which has tens of thousands of clones, just under 25% seen once. The sample comprised blood. Receptors were obtained from a female donor with papillary thyroid cancer or a benign thyroid nodule (not recorded which). Some clones in this sample may be carry-over from other donors' samples. The CDR3 runs from the conserved cysteine through the conserved F or W. Each record gives: V gene, clone size, J gene, D gene, CDR3 DNA, CDR3 protein. D genes are given only for firm matches. Rows give clone size only sometimes, using once, few, many, or a class for an expanded clone.

v_call: TRBV4-2
clone_size: many
j_call: TRBJ1-2
d_call: -
cdr3_nt: TGTGCCAGCAGCCAGGGGGCAGGGGAGGCGGATGGCTACACCTTC
cdr3_aa: CASSQGAGEADGYTF

v_call: TRBV20-1
clone_size: many
j_call: TRBJ2-3
d_call: -
cdr3_nt: TGCAGTGCTCCAAGACAGCCTTCTAGCACAGATACGCAGTATTTT
cdr3_aa: CSAPRQPSSTDTQYF

v_call: TRBV11-2
clone_size: many
j_call: TRBJ2-7
d_call: TRBD2
cdr3_nt: TGTGCCAGCAGCTTATTAGCGGGAGTAAACGAGCAGTACTTC
cdr3_aa: CASSLLAGVNEQYF

v_call: TRBV6-2/TRBV6-3
clone_size: -
j_call: TRBJ1-5
d_call: -
cdr3_nt: TGTGCGAGCAGCGACCAGGGACAGCCCCAGCATTTT
cdr3_aa: CASSDQGQPQHF

v_call: TRBV5-1
clone_size: once
j_call: TRBJ2-7
d_call: -
cdr3_nt: TGCGCCAGCAGCTTGTCTAACGGCTACGAGCATTACTTC
cdr3_aa: CASSLSNGYEHYF

v_call: TRBV15
clone_size: -
j_call: TRBJ1-1
d_call: -
cdr3_nt: TGTGTCACCAGCCCCCGGGAGAACACTGAAGCTTTCTTT
cdr3_aa: CVTSPRENTEAFF

v_call: TRBV7-9
clone_size: many
j_call: TRBJ2-7
d_call: -
cdr3_nt: TGTGCCAGCAGCCCACTTCGGTTCCACGAGCAGTACTTC
cdr3_aa: CASSPLRFHEQYF

v_call: TRBV28
clone_size: medium-sized
j_call: TRBJ2-7
d_call: -
cdr3_nt: TGTGCCAGCAGTTTACAGGGACTGGGGGTGAACGAGCAGTACTTC
cdr3_aa: CASSLQGLGVNEQYF

v_call: TRBV29-1
clone_size: many
j_call: TRBJ2-6
d_call: -
cdr3_nt: TGCAGCGTTGTGGCCTCTGGGGCCAACGTCCTGACTTTC
cdr3_aa: CSVVASGANVLTF

v_call: TRBV28
clone_size: few
j_call: TRBJ1-1
d_call: -
cdr3_nt: TGTGCCAGCAAACGAGGAACGGTGAACACTGAATCTTTCTTT
cdr3_aa: CASKRGTVNTESFF

v_call: TRBV28
clone_size: -
j_call: TRBJ1-2
d_call: -
cdr3_nt: TGTGCCTGCAGTTTTTATCTATCAGGGTTAAGTGATGGCTACGCCTTC
cdr3_aa: CACSFYLSGLSDGYAF

v_call: TRBV6-1
clone_size: few
j_call: TRBJ2-6
d_call: -
cdr3_nt: TGTGCCAGCAAGGGCGCTCGGGGGGCCAACGTCCTGACTTTC
cdr3_aa: CASKGARGANVLTF

v_call: TRBV6-6
clone_size: many
j_call: TRBJ1-3
d_call: -
cdr3_nt: TGTGCCAGCAGTTACTCGTCCGGGCGGAATGGAAACACCATATATTTT
cdr3_aa: CASSYSSGRNGNTIYF

v_call: TRBV3-1
clone_size: -
j_call: TRBJ1-1
d_call: TRBD1
cdr3_nt: TGTGCCAGCAGCCAAGATCCAACAGGGGGTTATACTGAAGCTTTCTTT
cdr3_aa: CASSQDPTGGYTEAFF

v_call: TRBV5-8
clone_size: -
j_call: TRBJ2-7
d_call: -
cdr3_nt: TGTGCCAGCAGGATGACAGCGGGACACGAGCCGTACTTC
cdr3_aa: CASRMTAGHEPYF